The clone carrying this T cell receptor (beta chain) occurred a few times. These data belong to a study of blood T cells in healthy people across ages. Trimming took off 4 bases at V and 3 bases at J, with 10 bases between the two ends. The CDR3 has 13 amino acids. Germline lookup yields CDR1 SGHDN and CDR2 FVKESK. For the second PCR, which ran for 7 to 11 cycles, a sample-barcoded 5' primer and a J-beta primer mix were used. TCRdb used MiXCR to reprocess the 5' RACE reads, holding one entry per CDR3 protein. Altogether about 1,800,000 distinct CDR3 sequences are present, about 28% being singletons, with the ten largest covering around 7.7%.

The TCR originated in a woman in her twenties or thirties in good health. Sequencing used blood. The chain links TRBV14 to TRBJ2-7; maybe TRBD1 (6 bases). CDR3 sequence (DNA): TGTGCCAGCAGCCGATCGGACAGCTACGAGCAGTACTTC. Protein: CASSRSDSYEQYF.